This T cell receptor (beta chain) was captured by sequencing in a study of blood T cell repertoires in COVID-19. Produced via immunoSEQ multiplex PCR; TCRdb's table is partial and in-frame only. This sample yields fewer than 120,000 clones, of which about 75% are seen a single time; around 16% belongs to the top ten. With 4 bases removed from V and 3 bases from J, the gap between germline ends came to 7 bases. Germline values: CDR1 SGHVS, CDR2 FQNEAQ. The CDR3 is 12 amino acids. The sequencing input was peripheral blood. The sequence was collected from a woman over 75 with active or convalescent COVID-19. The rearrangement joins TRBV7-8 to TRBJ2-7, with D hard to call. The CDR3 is CASSSTIYEQYF. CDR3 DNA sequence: TGTGCCAGCAGCTCAACTATCTACGAGCAGTACTTC. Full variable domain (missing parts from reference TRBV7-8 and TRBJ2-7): GAGVSQSPRYKVAKRGQDVALRCDPISGHVSLFWYQQALGQGPEFLTYFQNEAQLDKSGLPSDRFFAERPEGSVSTLKIQRTQQEDSAVYLCASSSTIYEQYFGPGTRLTVT.